This is a list of T cell receptor beta chains from one sample in a study of blood T cell repertoires in COVID-19. Libraries were prepared by immunoSEQ multiplex PCR; TCRdb keeps only in-frame clonotypes and omits some of them. The table shows about 160,000 clones, with 87% occurring only once. What was sequenced was peripheral blood. The receptors come from a woman aged 60 to 75 with active or convalescent COVID-19. CDR3s leave out the opening cysteine and the closing phenylalanine or tryptophan. Clone size is shown for a subset of rows, as once, few, many or a class of expanded clone.

ASSLALSGGGTDTQY | 15 | TRBV11-2 | NA | TRBJ2-3
ASSYFGTEGYT | 11 | TRBV6-5 | NA | TRBJ1-2
ASSAQGPANEKLF | 13 | TRBV19 | NA | TRBJ1-4
ASSFGQGDTEAF | 12 | TRBV6-5 | NA | TRBJ1-1
ATSGTVFNSPLH | 12 | TRBV15 | NA | TRBJ1-6
ASSHGGAQPQH | 11 | TRBV19 | once | TRBJ1-5
ASSASGGSYNEQF | 13 | TRBV9 | NA | TRBJ2-1
ASSLGLTQTEAF | 12 | TRBV11-2 | NA | TRBJ1-1
ASSLNTAAGLAEAF | 14 | TRBV4-1 | NA | TRBJ1-1
ASSMVGSGEKLF | 12 | TRBV19 | once | TRBJ1-4
ASSGGQGRGSMNTEAF | 16 | TRBV6-4 | once | TRBJ1-1
ASSPGQGAGSTDTQY | 15 | TRBV5-8 | NA | TRBJ2-3
ASSYSREGSLEQY | 13 | TRBV6-5 | NA | TRBJ2-7
ASSQPSGVGDQPQH | 14 | TRBV3-1/TRBV3-2 | once | TRBJ1-5